This paragraph covers one T cell receptor beta chain sequence. The antigen remains unidentified. These data belong to a study of OX40 agonist ivuxolimab in advanced cancers. Trimming removed 5 bases from V and 2 bases from J, with 9 bases in between. Germline CDR1 is LGHNA and CDR2 is YSLEER. The CDR3 totals 14 residues. Assay: immunoSEQ multiplex PCR; the TCRdb copy retains only in-frame clones and omits some. The sample records fewer than 25,000 clones, 75% to 90% being singletons. Findings and limits, study-wide: Clonal expansion by week 6 occurred in CD4+ and CD8+ blood T cells (at 0.1 to 3.0 mg/kg). Among T cells, CD8+ cells averaged more expanded clones than CD4+ cells.

If patients had autoimmune disease history or systemic immunosuppression, they were excluded. Sequenced here: CD4+ or CD8+ T cells sorted from blood, sampled in a trial of the OX40 agonist ivuxolimab. The V gene is TRBV4-3, the J gene TRBJ2-2, with a tentative D call TRBD2 (5 bases). This clonotype was obtained from an adult with an advanced solid tumor such as melanoma, head and neck, liver or kidney cancer. CDR3 sequence (DNA): TGCGCCAGCAGCTTCCGGGGTAACACCGGGGAGCTGTTTTTT. Translation gives CASSFRGNTGELFF.